Below, one TCR beta chain is given with its context. Its antigen is still unknown. Base qualities were left out, and no much larger clone turns up one base away. The method was 5' RACE. The instrument given in TCRdb is Illumina HiSeq 2500. A second roughly 6 to 12 cycle PCR used a sample-barcoded 5' primer and a J-beta primer mix. Each TCR beta cDNA molecule received a unique molecular identifier from a template-switch 5' adaptor carrying 12 random nucleotides. Each sample yielded at least 2.5 million CDR3-containing paired-end reads. The Mint cDNA synthesis kit, primed by a TRBC-specific oligonucleotide, was used to synthesize first-strand cDNA from all RNA. After uracil-DNA glycosylase treatment, a first 18-cycle PCR used universal primers M1SS and BC2_uni_R on all cDNA. The paper's data handling went like this. For normalization, 1 million high-quality reads, each with a distinct molecular identifier, were randomly selected from each sample. Instead of being binned into consensus sequences, reads with shared molecular identifiers were discarded. MiTCR, run with a Q25 quality threshold and the strictest error-elimination algorithm, handled CDR3 identification, clonotype clustering and error correction. Lower-bound total TCR beta diversity was estimated with a nonparametric unseen species model using Euler transformation. TCRdb handled the public reads itself, with Q25 trimming in fastp and clone calling in MiXCR, and kept productive beta chains. Each record represents a unique CDR3 protein, reported with the most common genes and DNA among its rows. TCRdb's processing, not the authors', yielded these V and J calls. The sample table shows over a million distinct CDR3 sequences, and 42% are seen once. The top ten clones comprise approximately 7.9% of the sample.

The germline ends are 10 bases apart after V is trimmed by 3 bases and J by 1 base. Its CDR3 holds 14 amino acids, cysteine through phenylalanine. The DNA shown is the 42-base CDR3, in frame from base 1. Via the germline V gene, CDR1 is SGHRS and CDR2 YFSETQ. The donors were under 40 Caucasian individuals from Russia, aged roughly 6 to 100 years, who were systemically healthy. Around 10 milliliters of peripheral blood were drawn from each donor into EDTA-treated Vacutainer tubes. Ficoll-Paque density-gradient centrifugation was used to isolate PBMCs, with at least 7 million obtained per sample. Trizol reagent was used to extract total RNA from the PBMCs, yielding at least 6 micrograms per sample. For every donor, flow cytometry on a PBMC aliquot measured the percentage of naive CD45RAhigh/CD27high T cells. The sample is drawn from a study of blood T cells in healthy people across ages (dated by TCRdb to the mid-2010s). About the study as a whole: In model experiments, template switching captured about one uniquely barcoded TCR beta cDNA molecule for every two T cells. Four age groups were formed from the donors: young (average about 16 years), middle-aged (approximately 42), aged (about 62) and long-lived (roughly 88). Donors of different ages were randomly distributed across sequencing lanes to avoid experimental bias. For two donors (one aged 18 to 30 and one aged 80 or older), the study analyzed two additional independent replicas of 1 million unique cDNA reads from the same blood draw. The study measured age-related changes in TCR beta repertoire diversity using deep sequencing normalized with unique cDNA molecular identifiers.

Results and caveats for the whole study, not just this receptor: Observed TCR beta diversity correlated strongly with the percentage of naive T cells measured by flow cytometry. The long-lived group showed more naive CD4+ T cells, fewer expanded clones and increased TCR diversity than the aged group, suggesting age selection. As age increased, observed TCR beta diversity per million T cells dropped in a roughly linear way, and a significant reduction was already evident by age approximately 40. Total diversity estimates from one million sequenced T cells were considered lower bounds and underestimates. Since profiling was done on bulk unsorted PBMCs, naive and antigen-experienced compartments could not be conclusively compared. Because donor CMV infection status was unknown, age-related changes in expanded clonotypes were potentially confounded.

The chain is made from TRBV5-1 and TRBJ1-2; matching of 5 bases hints at TRBD1 as the D gene. Sequences were obtained from blood. The TCR sequence derives from a woman under 30 in good health. The DNA sequence is given as TGCGCCAGCAGCTCCTCCGACAGTAACTATGGCTACACCTTC. It translates to CASSSSDSNYGYTF.